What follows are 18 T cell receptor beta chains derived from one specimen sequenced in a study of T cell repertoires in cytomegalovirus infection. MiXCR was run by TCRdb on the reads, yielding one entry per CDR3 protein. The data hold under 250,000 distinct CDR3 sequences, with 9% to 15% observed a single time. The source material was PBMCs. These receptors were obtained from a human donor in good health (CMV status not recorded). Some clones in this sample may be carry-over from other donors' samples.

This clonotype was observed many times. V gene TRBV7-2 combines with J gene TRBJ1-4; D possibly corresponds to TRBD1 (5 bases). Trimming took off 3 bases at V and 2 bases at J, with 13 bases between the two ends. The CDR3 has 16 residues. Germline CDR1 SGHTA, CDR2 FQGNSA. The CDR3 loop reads CASSLTGGATNEKLFF. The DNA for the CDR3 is TGTGCCAGCAGCTTGACGGGCGGGGCTACTAATGAAAAACTGTTTTTT.

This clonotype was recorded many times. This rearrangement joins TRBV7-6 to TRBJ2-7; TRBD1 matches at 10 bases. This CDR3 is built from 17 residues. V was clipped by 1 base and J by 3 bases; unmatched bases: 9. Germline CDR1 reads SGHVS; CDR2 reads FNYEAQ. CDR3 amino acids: CASSLVMGQGTIYEQYF. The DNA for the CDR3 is TGTGCCAGCAGCTTAGTAATGGGACAGGGGACTATCTACGAGCAGTACTTC. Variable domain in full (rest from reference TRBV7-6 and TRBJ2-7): GAGVSQSPRYKVTKRGQDVALRCDPISGHVSLYWYRQALGQGPEFLTYFNYEAQQDKSGLPNDRFSAERPEGSISTLTIQRTEQRDSAMYRCASSLVMGQGTIYEQYFGPGTRLTVT.

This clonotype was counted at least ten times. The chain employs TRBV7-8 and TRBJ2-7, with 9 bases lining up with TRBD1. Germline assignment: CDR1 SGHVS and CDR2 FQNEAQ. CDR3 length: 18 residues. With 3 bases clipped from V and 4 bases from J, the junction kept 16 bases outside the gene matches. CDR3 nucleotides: TGTGCCAGCAGCTTTAGACTCGGGGGGACAGGGAAGGCTTACGAGCAGTACTTC. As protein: CASSFRLGGTGKAYEQYF.

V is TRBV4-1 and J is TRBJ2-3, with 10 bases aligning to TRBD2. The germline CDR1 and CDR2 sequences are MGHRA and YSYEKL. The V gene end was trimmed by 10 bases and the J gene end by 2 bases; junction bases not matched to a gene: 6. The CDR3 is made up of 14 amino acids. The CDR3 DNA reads TGCGCCACCACTAGCGGGGTCCCCACAGATACGCAGTATTTT. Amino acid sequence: CATTSGVPTDTQYF.

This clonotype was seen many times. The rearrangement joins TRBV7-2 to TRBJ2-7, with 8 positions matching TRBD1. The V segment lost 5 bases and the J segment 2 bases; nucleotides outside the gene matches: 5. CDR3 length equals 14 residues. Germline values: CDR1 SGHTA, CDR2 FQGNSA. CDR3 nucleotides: TGTGCCAGCAGCCCGCAGGGGGCTACCTACGAGCAGTACTTC. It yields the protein CASSPQGATYEQYF.

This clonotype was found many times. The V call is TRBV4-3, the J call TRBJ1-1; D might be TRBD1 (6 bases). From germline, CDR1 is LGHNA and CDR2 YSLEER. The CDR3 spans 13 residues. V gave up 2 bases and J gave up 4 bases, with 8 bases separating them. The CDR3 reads CASSQIGGTEAFF. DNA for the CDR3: TGCGCCAGCAGCCAAATAGGGGGCACTGAAGCTTTCTTT.

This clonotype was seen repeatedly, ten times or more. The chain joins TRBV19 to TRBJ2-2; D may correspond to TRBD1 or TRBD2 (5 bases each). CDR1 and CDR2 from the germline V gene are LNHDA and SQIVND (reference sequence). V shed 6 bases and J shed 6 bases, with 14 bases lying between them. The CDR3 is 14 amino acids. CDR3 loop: CASRKIRDAGELFF. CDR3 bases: TGTGCCAGTAGGAAAATTAGGGACGCCGGGGAGCTGTTTTTT.

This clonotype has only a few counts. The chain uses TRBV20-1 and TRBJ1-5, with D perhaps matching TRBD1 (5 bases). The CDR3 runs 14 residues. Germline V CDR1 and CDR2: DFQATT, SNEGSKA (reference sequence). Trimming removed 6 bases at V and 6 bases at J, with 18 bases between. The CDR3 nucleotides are TGCAGTGCCGTGACCCAGGGAAGAGGTCAGCCCCAGCATTTT. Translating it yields CSAVTQGRGQPQHF.

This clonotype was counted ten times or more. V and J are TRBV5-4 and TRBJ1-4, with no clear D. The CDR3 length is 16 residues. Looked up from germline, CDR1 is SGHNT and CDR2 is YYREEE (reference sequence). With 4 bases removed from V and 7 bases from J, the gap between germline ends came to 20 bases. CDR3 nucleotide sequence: TGTGCCAGCAGCCCGGAAAGGGTATCCGGAGGTGAAAAACTGTTTTTT. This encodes CASSPERVSGGEKLFF.

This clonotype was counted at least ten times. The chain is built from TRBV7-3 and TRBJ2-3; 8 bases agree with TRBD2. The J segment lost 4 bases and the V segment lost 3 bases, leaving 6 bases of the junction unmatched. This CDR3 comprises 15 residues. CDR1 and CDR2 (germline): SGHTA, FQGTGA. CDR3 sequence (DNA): TGTGCCAGCAGCTTTGGACTAGCAGGTGCAGATACGCAGTATTTT. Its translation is CASSFGLAGADTQYF.

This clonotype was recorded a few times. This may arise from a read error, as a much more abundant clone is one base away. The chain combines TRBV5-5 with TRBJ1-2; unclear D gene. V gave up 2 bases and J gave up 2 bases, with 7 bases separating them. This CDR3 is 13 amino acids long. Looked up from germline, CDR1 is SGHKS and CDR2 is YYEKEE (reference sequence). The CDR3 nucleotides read TGTGCCAGCAGCTTCCAGGAAAACTATGGCTACACCTTC. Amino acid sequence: CASSFQENYGYTF.

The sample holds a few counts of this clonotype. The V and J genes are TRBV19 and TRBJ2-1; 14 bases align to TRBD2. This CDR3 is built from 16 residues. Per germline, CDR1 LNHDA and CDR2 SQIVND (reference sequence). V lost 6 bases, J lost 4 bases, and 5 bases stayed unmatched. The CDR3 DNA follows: TGTGCCAGTAGCCGACGACTAGCGGGAGGGTACAATGAGCAGTTCTTC. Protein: CASSRRLAGGYNEQFF.

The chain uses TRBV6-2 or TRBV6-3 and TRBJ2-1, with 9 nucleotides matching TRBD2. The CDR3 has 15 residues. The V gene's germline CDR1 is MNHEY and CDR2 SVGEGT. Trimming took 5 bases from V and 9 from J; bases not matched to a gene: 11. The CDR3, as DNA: TGTGCCAGCAGTACAGCGGGGGGAGGACCGGCTGAGCAGTTCTTC. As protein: CASSTAGGGPAEQFF.

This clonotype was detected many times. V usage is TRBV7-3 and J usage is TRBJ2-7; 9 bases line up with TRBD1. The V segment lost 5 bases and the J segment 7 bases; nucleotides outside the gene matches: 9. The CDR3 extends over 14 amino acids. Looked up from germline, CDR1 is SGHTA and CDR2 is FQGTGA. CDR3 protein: CASSPSQGAGEQYF. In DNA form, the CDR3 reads TGTGCCAGCAGCCCTTCACAGGGGGCAGGAGAGCAGTACTTC. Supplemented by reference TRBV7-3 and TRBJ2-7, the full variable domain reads GAGVSQTPSNKVTEKGKYVELRCDPISGHTALYWYRQSLGQGPEFLIYFQGTGAADDSGLPNDRFFAVRPEGSVSTLKIQRTERGDSAVYLCASSPSQGAGEQYFGPGTRLTVT.

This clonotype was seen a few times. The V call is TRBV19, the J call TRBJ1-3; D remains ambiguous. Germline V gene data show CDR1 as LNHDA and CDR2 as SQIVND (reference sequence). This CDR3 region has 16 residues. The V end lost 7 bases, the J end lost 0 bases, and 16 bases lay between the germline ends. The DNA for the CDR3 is TGTGCCAGTACTCCGCTATCCTTGTCCTCTGGAAACACCATATATTTT. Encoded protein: CASTPLSLSSGNTIYF.

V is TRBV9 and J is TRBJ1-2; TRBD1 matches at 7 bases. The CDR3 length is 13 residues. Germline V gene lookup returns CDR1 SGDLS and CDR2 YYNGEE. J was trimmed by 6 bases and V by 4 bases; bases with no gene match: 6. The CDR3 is CASSPQGTNGYTF. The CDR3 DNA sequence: TGTGCCAGCAGCCCACAGGGGACTAATGGCTACACCTTC.

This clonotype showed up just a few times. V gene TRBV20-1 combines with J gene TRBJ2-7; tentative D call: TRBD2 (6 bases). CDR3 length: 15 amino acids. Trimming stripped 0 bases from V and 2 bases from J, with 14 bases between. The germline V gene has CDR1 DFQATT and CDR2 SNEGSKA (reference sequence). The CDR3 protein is CSARETGTGAYEQYF. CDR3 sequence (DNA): TGCAGTGCTAGAGAAACCGGGACGGGAGCCTACGAGCAGTACTTC.

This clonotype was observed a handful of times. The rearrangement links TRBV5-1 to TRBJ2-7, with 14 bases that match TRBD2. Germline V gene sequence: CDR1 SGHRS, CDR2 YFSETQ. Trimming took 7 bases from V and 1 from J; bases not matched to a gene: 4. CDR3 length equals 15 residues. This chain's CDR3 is CASLGLAGGSYEQYF. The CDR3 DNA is TGCGCCAGCCTCGGACTAGCGGGAGGATCCTACGAGCAGTACTTC.